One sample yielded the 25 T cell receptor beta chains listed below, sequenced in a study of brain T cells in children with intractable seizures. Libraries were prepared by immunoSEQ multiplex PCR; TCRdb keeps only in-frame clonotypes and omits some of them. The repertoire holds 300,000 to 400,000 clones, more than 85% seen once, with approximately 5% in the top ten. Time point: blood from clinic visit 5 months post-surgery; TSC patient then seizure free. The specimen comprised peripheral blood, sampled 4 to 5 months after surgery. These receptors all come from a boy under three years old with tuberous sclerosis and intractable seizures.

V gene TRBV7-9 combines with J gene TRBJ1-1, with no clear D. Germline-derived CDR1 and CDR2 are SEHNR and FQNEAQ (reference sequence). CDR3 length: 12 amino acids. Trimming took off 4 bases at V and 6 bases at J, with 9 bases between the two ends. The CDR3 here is CASSSEWAEAFF. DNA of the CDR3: TGTGCCAGCAGCTCGGAATGGGCTGAAGCTTTCTTT.

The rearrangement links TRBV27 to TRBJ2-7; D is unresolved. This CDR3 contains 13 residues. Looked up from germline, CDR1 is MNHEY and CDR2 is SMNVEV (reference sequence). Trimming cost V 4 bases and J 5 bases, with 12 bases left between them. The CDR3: CASSYSALNEQYF. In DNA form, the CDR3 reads TGTGCCAGCAGTTACAGTGCTTTGAACGAGCAGTACTTC.

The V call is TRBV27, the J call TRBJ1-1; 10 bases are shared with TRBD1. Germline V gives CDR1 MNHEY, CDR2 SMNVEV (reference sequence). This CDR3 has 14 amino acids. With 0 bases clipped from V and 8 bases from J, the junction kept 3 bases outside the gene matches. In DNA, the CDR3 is TGTGCCAGCAGTTTATCATGGGACAGGGGAGAAGCTTTCTTT. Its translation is CASSLSWDRGEAFF.

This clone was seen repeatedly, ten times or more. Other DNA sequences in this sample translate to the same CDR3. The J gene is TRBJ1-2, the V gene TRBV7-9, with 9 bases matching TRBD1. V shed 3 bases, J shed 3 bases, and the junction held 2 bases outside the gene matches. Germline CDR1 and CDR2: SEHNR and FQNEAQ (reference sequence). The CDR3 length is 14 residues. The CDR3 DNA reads TGTGCCAGCAGCTTGGGACAGGGAGACTATGGCTACACCTTC. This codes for CASSLGQGDYGYTF.

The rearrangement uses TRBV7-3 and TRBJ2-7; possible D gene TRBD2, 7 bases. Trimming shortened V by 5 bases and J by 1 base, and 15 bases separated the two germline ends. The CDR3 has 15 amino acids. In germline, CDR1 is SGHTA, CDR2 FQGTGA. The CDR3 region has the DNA TGTGCCAGCAGCCTGAGAGGGGGGGAGTCCTACGAGCAGTACTTC. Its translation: CASSLRGGESYEQYF.

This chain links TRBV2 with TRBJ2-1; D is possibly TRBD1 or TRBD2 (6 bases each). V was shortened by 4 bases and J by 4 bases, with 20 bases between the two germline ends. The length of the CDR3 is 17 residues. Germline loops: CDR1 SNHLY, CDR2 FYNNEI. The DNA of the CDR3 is TGTGCCAGCAGTGGGTGGGGCGAGGGGGGCAGTTACAATGAGCAGTTCTTC. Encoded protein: CASSGWGEGGSYNEQFF.

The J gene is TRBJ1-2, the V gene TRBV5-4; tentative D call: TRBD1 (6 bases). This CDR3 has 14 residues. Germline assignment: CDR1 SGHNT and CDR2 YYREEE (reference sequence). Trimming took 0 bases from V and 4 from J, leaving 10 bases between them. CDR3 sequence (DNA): TGTGCCAGCAGCTTGGAACAGGGTGGCTATGGCTACACCTTC. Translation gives CASSLEQGGYGYTF.

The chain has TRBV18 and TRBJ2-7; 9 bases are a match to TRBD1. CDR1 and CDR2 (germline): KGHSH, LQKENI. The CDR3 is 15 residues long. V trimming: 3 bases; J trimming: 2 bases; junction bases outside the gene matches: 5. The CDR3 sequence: CASSPGQGRAYEQYF. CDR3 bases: TGTGCCAGCTCACCGGGACAGGGAAGGGCCTACGAGCAGTACTTC. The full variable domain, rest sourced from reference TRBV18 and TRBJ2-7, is NAGVMQNPRHLVRRRGQEARLRCSPMKGHSHVYWYRQLPEEGLKFMVYLQKENIIDESGMPKERFSAEFPKEGPSILRIQQVVRGDSAAYFCASSPGQGRAYEQYFGPGTRLTVT.

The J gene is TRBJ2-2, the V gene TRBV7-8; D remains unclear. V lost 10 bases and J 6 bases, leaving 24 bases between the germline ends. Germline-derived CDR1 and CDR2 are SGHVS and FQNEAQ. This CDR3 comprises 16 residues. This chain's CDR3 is CAITSLGLLSPGELFF. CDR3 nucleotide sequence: TGTGCCATCACCTCCCTCGGGCTACTTAGTCCCGGGGAGCTGTTTTTT. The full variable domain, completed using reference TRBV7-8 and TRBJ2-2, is GAGVSQSPRYKVAKRGQDVALRCDPISGHVSLFWYQQALGQGPEFLTYFQNEAQLDKSGLPSDRFFAERPEGSVSTLKIQRTQQEDSAVYLCAITSLGLLSPGELFFGEGSRLTVL.

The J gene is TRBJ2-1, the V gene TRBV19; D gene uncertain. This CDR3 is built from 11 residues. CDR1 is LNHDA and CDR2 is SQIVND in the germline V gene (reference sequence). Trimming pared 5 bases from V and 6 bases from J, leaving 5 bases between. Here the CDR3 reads CASSSRNEQFF. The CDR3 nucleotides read TGTGCCAGTAGTTCCCGCAATGAGCAGTTCTTC. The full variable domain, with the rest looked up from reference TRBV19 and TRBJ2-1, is DGGITQSPKYLFRKEGQNVTLSCEQNLNHDAMYWYRQDPGQGLRLIYYSQIVNDFQKGDIAEGYSVSREKKESFPLTVTSAQKNPTAFYLCASSSRNEQFFGPGTRLTVL.

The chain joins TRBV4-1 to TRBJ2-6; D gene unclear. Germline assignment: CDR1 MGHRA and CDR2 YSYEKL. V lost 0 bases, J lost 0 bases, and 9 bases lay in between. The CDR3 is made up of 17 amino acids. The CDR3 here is CASSQDLHHSGANVLTF. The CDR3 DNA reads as TGCGCCAGCAGCCAAGATTTACACCACTCTGGGGCCAACGTCCTGACTTTC.

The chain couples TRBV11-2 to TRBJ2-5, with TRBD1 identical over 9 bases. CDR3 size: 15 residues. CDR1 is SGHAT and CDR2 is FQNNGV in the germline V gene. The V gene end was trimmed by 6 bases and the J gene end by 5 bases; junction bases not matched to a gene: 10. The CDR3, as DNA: TGTGCCAGCAGGGGAGTGACAGGGGGGGTGGAGACCCAGTACTTC. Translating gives CASRGVTGGVETQYF.

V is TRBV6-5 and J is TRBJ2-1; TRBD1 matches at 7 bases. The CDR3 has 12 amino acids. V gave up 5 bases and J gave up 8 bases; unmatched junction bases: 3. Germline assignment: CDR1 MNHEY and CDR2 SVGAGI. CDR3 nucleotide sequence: TGTGCCAGCAGTCCCGGACAGGATGAGCAGTTCTTC. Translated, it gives CASSPGQDEQFF.

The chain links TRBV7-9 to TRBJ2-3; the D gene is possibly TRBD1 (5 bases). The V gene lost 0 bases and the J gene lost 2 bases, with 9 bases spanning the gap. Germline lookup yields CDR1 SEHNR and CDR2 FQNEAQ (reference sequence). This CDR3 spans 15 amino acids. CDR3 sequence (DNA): TGTGCCAGCAGCTTAGCGGCAGGGTCCACAGATACGCAGTATTTT. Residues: CASSLAAGSTDTQYF.

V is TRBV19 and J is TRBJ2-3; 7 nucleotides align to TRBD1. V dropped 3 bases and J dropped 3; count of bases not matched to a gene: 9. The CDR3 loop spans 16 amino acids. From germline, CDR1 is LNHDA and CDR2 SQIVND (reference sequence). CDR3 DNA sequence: TGTGCCAGTAGTATTTGGGTGACAGGGAAGACAGATACGCAGTATTTT. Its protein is CASSIWVTGKTDTQYF.

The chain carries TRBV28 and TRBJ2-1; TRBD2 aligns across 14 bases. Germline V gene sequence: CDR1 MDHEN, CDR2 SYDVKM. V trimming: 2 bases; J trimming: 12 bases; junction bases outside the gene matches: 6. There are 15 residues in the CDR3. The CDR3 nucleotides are TGTGCCAGCAGTTTAGGGACTAGCGGGAGAGGTGGGCAGTTCTTC. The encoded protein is CASSLGTSGRGGQFF.

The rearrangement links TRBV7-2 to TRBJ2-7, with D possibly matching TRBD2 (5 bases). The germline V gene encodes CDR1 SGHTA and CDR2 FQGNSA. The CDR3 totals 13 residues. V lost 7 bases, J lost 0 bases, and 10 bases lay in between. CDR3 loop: CASTPGSSYEQYF. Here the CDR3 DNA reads TGTGCCAGCACCCCGGGGTCCTCCTACGAGCAGTACTTC.

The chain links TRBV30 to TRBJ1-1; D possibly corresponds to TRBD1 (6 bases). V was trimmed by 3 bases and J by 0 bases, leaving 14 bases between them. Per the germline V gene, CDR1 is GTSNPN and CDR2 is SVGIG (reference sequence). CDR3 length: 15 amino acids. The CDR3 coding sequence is TGTGCCTGGAGCCACCCCGACAGGATGAACACTGAAGCTTTCTTT. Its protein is CAWSHPDRMNTEAFF.

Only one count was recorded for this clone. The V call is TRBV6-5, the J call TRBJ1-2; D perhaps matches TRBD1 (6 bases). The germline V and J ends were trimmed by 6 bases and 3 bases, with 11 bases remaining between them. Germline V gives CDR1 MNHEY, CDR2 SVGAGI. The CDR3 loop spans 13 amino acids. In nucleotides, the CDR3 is TGTGCCAGCAGCCTCTGGACAGACTATGGCTACACCTTC. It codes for CASSLWTDYGYTF.

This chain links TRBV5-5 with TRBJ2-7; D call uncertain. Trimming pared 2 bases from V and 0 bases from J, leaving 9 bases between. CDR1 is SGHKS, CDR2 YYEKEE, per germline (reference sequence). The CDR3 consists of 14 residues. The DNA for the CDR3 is TGTGCCAGCAGCTTCGGGTACAGCTCCTACGAGCAGTACTTC. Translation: CASSFGYSSYEQYF.

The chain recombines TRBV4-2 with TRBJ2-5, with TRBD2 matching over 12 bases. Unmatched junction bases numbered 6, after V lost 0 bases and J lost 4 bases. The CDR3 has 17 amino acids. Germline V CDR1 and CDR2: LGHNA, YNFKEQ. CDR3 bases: TGTGCCAGCAGCCAAGAGTCTCTAGCGGGGGGGGGAGAGACCCAGTACTTC. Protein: CASSQESLAGGGETQYF.

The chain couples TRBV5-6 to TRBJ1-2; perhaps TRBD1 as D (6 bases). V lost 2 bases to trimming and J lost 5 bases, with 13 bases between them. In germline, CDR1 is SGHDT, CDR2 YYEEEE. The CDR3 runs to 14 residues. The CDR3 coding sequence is TGTGCCAGCAGCTTTCAACAGGGATATTATGGCTACACCTTC. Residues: CASSFQQGYYGYTF.

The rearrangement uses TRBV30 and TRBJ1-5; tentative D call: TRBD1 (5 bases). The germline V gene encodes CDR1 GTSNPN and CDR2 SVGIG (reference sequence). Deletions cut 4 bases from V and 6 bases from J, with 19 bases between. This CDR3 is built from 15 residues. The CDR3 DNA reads TGTGCCTGGACCCCCCCCATACCTGGGGGTCAGCCCCAGCATTTT. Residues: CAWTPPIPGGQPQHF.

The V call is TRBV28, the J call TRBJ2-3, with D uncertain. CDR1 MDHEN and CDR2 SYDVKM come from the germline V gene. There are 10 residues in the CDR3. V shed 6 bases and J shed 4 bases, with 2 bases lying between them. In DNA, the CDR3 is TGTGCCAGCAGCTCAGATACGCAGTATTTT. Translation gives CASSSDTQYF.

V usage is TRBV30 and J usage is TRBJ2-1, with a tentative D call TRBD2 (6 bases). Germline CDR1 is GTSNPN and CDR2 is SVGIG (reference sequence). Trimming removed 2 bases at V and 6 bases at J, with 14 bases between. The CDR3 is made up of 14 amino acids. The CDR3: CAWSFGGAGNEQFF. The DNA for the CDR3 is TGTGCCTGGAGTTTCGGGGGAGCTGGCAATGAGCAGTTCTTC.